The entry that follows covers one TCR beta chain sequence. Its antigen specificity is not known. The input lacks base qualities; no much larger clone sits a single base away. Whole blood was collected in K2EDTA tubes by collaborating institutions according to the institutions' own protocols. Collaborator samples were shipped for TCRbeta analysis as frozen whole blood, isolated PBMCs, or DNA extracted from either sample type. This specimen comes from a study of blood T cell repertoires in COVID-19 (dated by TCRdb to 2018 to 2020). Study-level background: Samples from collaborators originated in the United States, Italy and Spain and spanned both the acute and convalescent phases of COVID-19. The prospective study material was composed of cDNA or gDNA derived from T cells, B-cell-depleted T cells, or PBMCs. The repertoires were released in a freely available public database intended as a resource for research on the immune response to SARS-CoV-2. Sample metadata almost always included a de-identified subject ID, COVID-19 status, age in years and sex. The dataset comprised deeply sampled blood TCRbeta repertoires from subjects exposed to, actively infected with, or recovered from COVID-19. The samples were drawn from the first 160 participants of the ongoing ImmuneRACE study and from 1,254 subjects provided by 6 global collaborators. Where HLA class I and class II types were available, the types were taken from metadata supplied by the sample provider, not from assay-based typing. What the research found in general, with its limitations: Clinical and demographic metadata were provided uncurated, with the amount varying by source and participant.

TCRbeta CDR3 regions were amplified from genomic DNA using the immunoSEQ Assay, a bias-controlled multiplex PCR. Regarding the original processing steps: Within the assay, amplification of reference gene primers was used to estimate how many nucleated cells each sample contained. Sequence reads were collapsed and filtered to measure the absolute abundance of every unique TCRbeta CDR3 rearrangement. For each sample, productive Simpson clonality was calculated as the square root of Simpson's diversity index across productive rearrangements. TCRdb carries this immuneACCESS record with in-frame sequences only. Its versions omit some clonotypes, under half of them owing to an unresolved V gene in the studies checked, with the rest unexplained. V and J calls and clone size follow that table, whereas D and trimming were derived from the DNA. This sample gives approximately 210,000 clones in total; approximately 82% of them show up just once. The top ten clones comprise approximately 12% of the sample.

The sequencing sample was made of peripheral blood. The source of this sequence is a woman aged 40 to 50 with acute or convalescent COVID-19.

At the DNA level, the sequence is TGTGCCTGGAGTGTGTCTAGGCGCAATGAGCAGTTCTTC. The resulting protein is CAWSVSRRNEQFF. The chain is assembled from TRBV30 and TRBJ2-1; the D gene assignment is ambiguous. The germline ends are 9 bases apart after V is trimmed by 0 bases and J by 6 bases. The CDR3 has 13 amino acids, counting the end cysteine and phenylalanine. CDR3 DNA is the only sequence kept; it has 39 bases, read in frame from the first base. CDR1 GTSNPN and CDR2 SVGIG are derived from the germline V gene (reference sequence).